This passage covers 5 T cell receptor beta chains from one sample sequenced in a study of T cell repertoires in cytomegalovirus infection. A single record per CDR3 protein comes from TCRdb applying MiXCR to the reads. The data hold a few hundred thousand distinct CDR3 sequences, with roughly 9.5% observed a single time. What was sequenced was PBMCs. The receptor set was obtained from a human donor in good health (CMV status not recorded). Some clones in this sample may be carry-over from other donors' samples.

In its sample, this clonotype was seen many times. This sequence joins TRBV10-3 and TRBJ1-1; D is ambiguous. CDR3 length: 13 residues. CDR1 ENHRY and CDR2 SYGVKD come from the germline V gene. Trimming shortened V by 4 bases and J by 1 base, and 7 bases separated the two germline ends. CDR3 sequence reads: CAISVLSNTEAFF. The CDR3 DNA sequence: TGTGCCATCAGTGTTCTTTCGAACACTGAAGCTTTCTTT.

This clonotype was found many times. The CDR3 protein is CASSFTGTSYEQYF. CDR3 nucleotides: TGTGCCAGCAGCTTTACAGGGACCTCCTACGAGCAGTACTTC. The rearrangement links TRBV7-2 to TRBJ2-7, with D possibly TRBD1 on 6 matching bases. The germline CDR1 and CDR2 sequences are SGHTA and FQGNSA. Trimming left V 3 bases short and J 0 bases short, with 9 bases between. The CDR3 has 14 residues. Complete variable domain (other parts from reference TRBV7-2 and TRBJ2-7): GAGVSQSPSNKVTEKGKDVELRCDPISGHTALYWYRQSLGQGLEFLIYFQGNSAPDKSGLPSDRFSAERTGGSVSTLTIQRTQQEDSAVYLCASSFTGTSYEQYFGPGTRLTVT.

This chain uses TRBV19 with TRBJ2-2; 10 nucleotides match TRBD2. J gave up 6 bases and V 5 bases, and 9 bases lay outside the gene matches. CDR3 length: 16 amino acids. Per germline, CDR1 LNHDA and CDR2 SQIVND (reference sequence). The DNA for the CDR3 is TGTGCCAGTAGTCGTCCGAGCGGGGGGGCCCCCGGGGAGCTGTTTTTT. Amino acids: CASSRPSGGAPGELFF.

This clonotype appeared many times. The V gene is TRBV14, the J gene TRBJ2-2, with TRBD1 matching 8 bases. Trimming removed 4 bases from V and 0 bases from J; junction bases left unmatched: 7. The V gene's germline CDR1 is SGHDN and CDR2 FVKESK. The CDR3 sequence is 17 residues long. The CDR3 region is CASSPRQGLSNTGELFF. DNA of the CDR3: TGTGCCAGCAGCCCTAGACAGGGGCTCTCGAACACCGGGGAGCTGTTTTTT.

This clonotype was picked up many times. The chain has TRBV12-3 or TRBV12-4 and TRBJ1-6; D is possibly TRBD1 (5 bases). Trimming took 1 base from V and 9 from J, leaving 13 bases between them. The CDR3 is 15 residues long. The CDR3 DNA is TGTGCCAGCAGTTTAGTAGAATCCGGGGCTTCACCCCTCCACTTT. The encoded protein is CASSLVESGASPLHF.